The 30 T cell receptor beta chains in this list originate from one sample, sequenced in a study of blood T cell repertoires in COVID-19. Here immunoSEQ multiplex PCR was the method, and the copy in TCRdb shows in-frame clones only, minus some. The table records some 300,000 clones, roughly 90% of them present only once. Sequenced: PBMCs or T cells enriched from blood (not recorded which). The origin of the receptors is a woman aged 25-40 years who had recovered from COVID-19.

The chain is built from TRBV6-1 and TRBJ2-5; 7 nucleotides align to TRBD2. CDR3 length: 15 amino acids. V gave up 7 bases and J gave up 7 bases; unmatched junction bases: 15. Germline loops: CDR1 MNHNS, CDR2 SASEGT. CDR3 residues: CASTIRGDLKGTQYF. The CDR3 DNA sequence: TGTGCCAGCACGATACGGGGGGACCTAAAGGGGACCCAGTACTTC.

The genes are TRBV27 and TRBJ2-1; 8 bases are a match to TRBD2. V trimming: 8 bases; J trimming: 2 bases; junction bases outside the gene matches: 8. The CDR3 totals 15 residues. CDR1 MNHEY and CDR2 SMNVEV come from the germline V gene (reference sequence). The CDR3 DNA reads as TGTGCCAGCGGCGCTTTTAGCGGGGCCTACAATGAGCAGTTCTTC. Its protein product is CASGAFSGAYNEQFF.

The chain has TRBV7-6 and TRBJ2-7, with D possibly being TRBD2 (6 bases). The CDR3 covers 16 residues. The germline gives CDR1 SGHVS, CDR2 FNYEAQ. V was cut by 0 bases and J by 1 base, with 13 bases left in between. CDR3 in amino acids: CASSLAGDGGSYEQYF. The CDR3, as DNA: TGTGCCAGCAGCTTAGCTGGTGATGGGGGGTCCTACGAGCAGTACTTC.

The chain couples TRBV6-5 to TRBJ2-7, with unresolved D. Germline CDR1 MNHEY, CDR2 SVGAGI. Trimming took off 7 bases at V and 0 bases at J, with 10 bases between the two ends. This CDR3 spans 13 amino acids. Written as DNA, the CDR3 is TGTGCCAGCAAATGGCCAGACTCCTACGAGCAGTACTTC. It is translated as CASKWPDSYEQYF.

V is TRBV28 and J is TRBJ1-1; no reliable D call. Trimming left V 7 bases short and J 4 bases short, with 16 bases between. CDR1 is MDHEN and CDR2 is SYDVKM in the germline V gene. The CDR3 spans 14 residues. The CDR3 DNA reads as TGTGCCAGCACCCTCTCCGTTCGGGGCACTGAAGCTTTCTTT. Translation gives CASTLSVRGTEAFF. Looking up the rest from reference TRBV28 and TRBJ1-1 gives the full variable domain: DVKVTQSSRYLVKRTGEKVFLECVQDMDHENMFWYRQDPGLGLRLIYFSYDVKMKEKGDIPEGYSVSREKKERFSLILESASTNQTSMYLCASTLSVRGTEAFFGQGTRLTVV.

The chain carries TRBV5-1 and TRBJ2-5, with D perhaps matching TRBD1 (5 bases). The CDR3 loop spans 14 amino acids. Germline V CDR1 and CDR2: SGHRS, YFSETQ. V was trimmed by 0 bases and J by 3 bases, leaving 9 bases between them. CDR3 residues: CASSLAGWEETQYF. In DNA form, the CDR3 reads TGCGCCAGCAGCTTGGCAGGGTGGGAAGAGACCCAGTACTTC.

This clone was observed a handful of times. V gene TRBV6-4 combines with J gene TRBJ1-1; D remains unclear. The CDR3 runs 15 residues. The ends were cut back, 6 bases at V and 5 bases at J, with 19 bases in the middle. CDR1 is MRHNA and CDR2 is SNTAGT in the germline V gene. The CDR3, as DNA: TGTGCCAGCAGCGAACAAGCCCTGGCAGGTACTGAAGCTTTCTTT. As protein: CASSEQALAGTEAFF.

This rearrangement joins TRBV27 to TRBJ1-4; 7 nucleotides align to TRBD1. Germline CDR1 reads MNHEY; CDR2 reads SMNVEV (reference sequence). V lost 6 bases and J lost 3; bases outside the gene matches: 10. The CDR3 extends over 16 amino acids. The CDR3 loop reads CASSPSQGEANEKLFF. CDR3 in DNA: TGTGCCAGCAGCCCCTCTCAGGGGGAGGCTAATGAAAAACTGTTTTTT.

The CDR3 nucleotides are TGTGCCAGCAGCGACAATCCATACAGGGTGAGCTACACCTTC. Translated, it gives CASSDNPYRVSYTF. J is TRBJ1-2 and V is TRBV5-6; D is perhaps TRBD1 (6 bases). This CDR3 is 14 amino acids long. CDR1 is SGHDT and CDR2 is YYEEEE in the germline V gene. V lost 4 bases and J lost 9, with 19 bases in between.

About this clone: In the same sample, other DNA sequences code for this CDR3. V is TRBV5-8 and J is TRBJ1-5, with D possibly TRBD1 on 5 matching bases. The length of the CDR3 is 14 residues. Germline assignment: CDR1 SGHTS and CDR2 YDEGEE. The V end lost 0 bases, the J end lost 7 bases, and 11 bases lay between the germline ends. The CDR3 region has the DNA TGTGCCAGCAGCTTGGGGCAGGGTGGACAGCCCCAGCATTTT. Translated, it gives CASSLGQGGQPQHF.

The V and J genes are TRBV30 and TRBJ2-3, with D possibly matching TRBD2 (5 bases). CDR1 GTSNPN and CDR2 SVGIG come from the germline V gene (reference sequence). The CDR3 covers 15 residues. Between the trimmed V and J ends, which lost 0 bases and 10 bases, there was a span of 20 bases. CDR3 nucleotide sequence: TGTGCCTGGAGTGTTAGACGGACTGACCGTGGGGCGCAGTATTTT. It codes for CAWSVRRTDRGAQYF.

This clone was observed a handful of times. The V call is TRBV2, the J call TRBJ1-1; the D gene is possibly TRBD1 (5 bases). The germline V gene encodes CDR1 SNHLY and CDR2 FYNNEI. V lost 9 bases to trimming and J lost 1 base, with 15 bases between them. The CDR3 sequence is 14 residues long. The CDR3 DNA reads as TGTGCCAGAGACAGAAGGTTAGAGAACACTGAAGCTTTCTTT. Translating it yields CARDRRLENTEAFF.

This sequence joins TRBV5-8 and TRBJ1-3, with a weak D call TRBD1 (6 bases). Germline V gene sequence: CDR1 SGHTS, CDR2 YDEGEE. The CDR3 extends over 16 amino acids. The ends were cut back, 4 bases at V and 0 bases at J, with 14 bases in the middle. In DNA form, the CDR3 reads TGTGCCAGCAGCCCCGTCGGGACACTCTCTGGAAACACCATATATTTT. Amino acid sequence: CASSPVGTLSGNTIYF.

This clone was counted a single time. CDR3 in amino acids: CASSPPSGGGYTF. The CDR3 bases are TGTGCCAGCAGCCCACCCTCGGGAGGTGGCTACACCTTC. The chain recombines TRBV9 with TRBJ1-2, with D unclear. Trimming pared 4 bases from V and 7 bases from J, leaving 14 bases between. This CDR3 has 13 amino acids. Germline V CDR1 and CDR2: SGDLS, YYNGEE.

The chain joins TRBV28 to TRBJ2-7; D gene ambiguous. Per the germline V gene, CDR1 is MDHEN and CDR2 is SYDVKM. The V end lost 5 bases, the J end lost 5 bases, and 7 bases lay between the germline ends. This CDR3 has 11 amino acids. The chain's CDR3 is CASSTYDEQYF. The CDR3 coding sequence is TGTGCCAGCAGTACCTACGACGAGCAGTACTTC. The full variable domain, with the rest looked up from reference TRBV28 and TRBJ2-7, is DVKVTQSSRYLVKRTGEKVFLECVQDMDHENMFWYRQDPGLGLRLIYFSYDVKMKEKGDIPEGYSVSREKKERFSLILESASTNQTSMYLCASSTYDEQYFGPGTRLTVT.

The V call is TRBV7-8, the J call TRBJ1-5, with D tentatively TRBD1 (5 bases). This CDR3 has 14 amino acids. Germline V CDR1 and CDR2: SGHVS, FQNEAQ. The V end was cut by 5 bases, the J end by 7 bases, with 15 bases between. The CDR3 reads CASSTKAGLQPQHF. In nucleotides, the CDR3 is TGTGCCAGCAGCACAAAGGCAGGGTTGCAGCCCCAGCATTTT.

The chain recombines TRBV7-2 with TRBJ2-4, with 8 bases aligning to TRBD1. The V gene end was trimmed by 5 bases and the J gene end by 3 bases; junction bases not matched to a gene: 15. The germline V gene has CDR1 SGHTA and CDR2 FQGNSA. This CDR3 is 18 amino acids long. CDR3 in DNA: TGTGCCAGCAGCCACCCCAACCAGGGGGCTACGGACAAAAACATTCAGTACTTC. Amino acid sequence: CASSHPNQGATDKNIQYF.

The chain recombines TRBV11-2 with TRBJ2-3; 9 bases agree with TRBD1. With 6 bases clipped from V and 1 base from J, the junction kept 8 bases outside the gene matches. This CDR3 is 16 amino acids long. CDR1 and CDR2 (germline): SGHAT, FQNNGV. CDR3: CASSPQGARGTDTQYF. CDR3 DNA sequence: TGTGCCAGCAGTCCACAGGGGGCGCGGGGCACAGATACGCAGTATTTT.

V usage is TRBV5-1 and J usage is TRBJ2-7, with 11 bases matching TRBD2. The junction had 8 bases not matched to a gene; V was cut back by 0 bases and J by 0 bases. Germline V gene data show CDR1 as SGHRS and CDR2 as YFSETQ. CDR3 size: 18 residues. The CDR3 region is CASSLESSSGGLSYEQYF. The CDR3 DNA sequence: TGCGCCAGCAGCTTGGAGTCCTCTAGCGGGGGGCTCTCCTACGAGCAGTACTTC.

V usage is TRBV12-1 and J usage is TRBJ2-5; the table's D gene call, TRBD1, was not cross checked with the DNA. TRBV12-1 is labeled a pseudogene. CDR3 size: 15 residues. Here the CDR3 reads CASSTQQVFQETQYF. The CDR3 coding sequence is TGTGCCAGCAGCACCCAACAGGTATTCCAAGAGACCCAGTACTTC.

This chain uses TRBV6-5 with TRBJ1-3; no clear D gene. This CDR3 comprises 14 residues. V lost 4 bases and J 0 bases, leaving 7 bases between the germline ends. Germline-derived CDR1 and CDR2 are MNHEY and SVGAGI. This CDR3 reads CASSSRISGNTIYF. CDR3 in DNA: TGTGCCAGCAGTTCCCGTATCTCTGGAAACACCATATATTTT.

This rearrangement joins TRBV9 to TRBJ2-1, with a weak D call TRBD1 (5 bases). CDR1 and CDR2 from the germline V gene are SGDLS and YYNGEE. Deletions cut 3 bases from V and 10 bases from J, with 20 bases between. This CDR3 spans 15 amino acids. The DNA of the CDR3 is TGTGCCAGCAGCGAGGGGTTAGCAGCCCGTAGGGAGCAGTTCTTC. Encoded protein: CASSEGLAARREQFF.

The chain recombines TRBV27 with TRBJ1-2; D unresolved. This CDR3 is 15 amino acids long. V was shortened by 3 bases and J by 7 bases, with 18 bases between the two germline ends. Germline V CDR1 and CDR2: MNHEY, SMNVEV (reference sequence). CDR3 coding DNA: TGTGCCAGCAGTTTCCGCGAGTACTCGTTGAGTGGCTACACCTTC. Its translation: CASSFREYSLSGYTF.

V is TRBV11-2 and J is TRBJ1-2, with 7 nucleotides matching TRBD1. With V trimmed by 5 bases and J by 4 bases, 4 bases remained unmatched. The CDR3 consists of 13 residues. From germline, CDR1 is SGHAT and CDR2 FQNNGV. The CDR3 here is CASSQGQVYGYTF. The CDR3 DNA reads as TGTGCCAGCAGCCAAGGACAGGTCTATGGCTACACCTTC.

This clone has just one count. This rearrangement joins TRBV5-3 to TRBJ1-3; tentatively, D is TRBD1 (6 bases). TRBV5-3 is known as an ORF, though its function is uncertain. The CDR3 is made up of 17 amino acids. The germline V and J ends were trimmed by 1 base and 4 bases, with 18 bases remaining between them. In DNA form, the CDR3 reads TGTGCCAGAAGCTTGACAGGGACCACTAGGCCCGGAAACACCATATATTTT. Its translation: CARSLTGTTRPGNTIYF.

The chain recombines TRBV27 with TRBJ1-5; D may be TRBD1 (5 bases). Germline loops: CDR1 MNHEY, CDR2 SMNVEV (reference sequence). This CDR3 comprises 14 residues. V dropped 3 bases and J dropped 5 bases, with 11 bases sitting between them. The DNA for the CDR3 is TGTGCCAGCAGTTTTGGGGGGGTGGATCAGCCCCAGCATTTT. Encoded protein: CASSFGGVDQPQHF.

The chain employs TRBV19 and TRBJ1-5, with 8 bases aligning to TRBD1. J lost 9 bases, V lost 5 bases, and 9 bases had no gene match. Germline V gene lookup returns CDR1 LNHDA and CDR2 SQIVND (reference sequence). The CDR3 totals 14 residues. The CDR3 nucleotides are TGTGCCAGTAGTTTTCAGGGGGCACGGAGGCCCCAGCATTTT. The encoded protein is CASSFQGARRPQHF.

V usage is TRBV27 and J usage is TRBJ2-5; 8 nucleotides agree with TRBD2. The CDR3 has 15 residues. V trimming: 3 bases; J trimming: 4 bases; junction bases outside the gene matches: 7. Germline CDR1 reads MNHEY; CDR2 reads SMNVEV (reference sequence). The CDR3 region has the DNA TGTGCCAGCAGTTTTTTCGGGGGGGCCGGAGAGACCCAGTACTTC. Translating it yields CASSFFGGAGETQYF.

With regard to this clone: One end of the junction fails to match germline, which may point to a read error. This chain joins TRBV7-7 and TRBJ2-5; D may be TRBD1 (6 bases). Germline CDR1 and CDR2: SSHAT and FNYEAQ (reference sequence). The CDR3 totals 15 residues. This CDR3 is CASSLGPTGTETQYF. For the CDR3, the DNA is TGTGCTAGCAGCTTAGGACCGACAGGAACAGAGACCCAGTACTTC.

The rearrangement joins TRBV15 to TRBJ1-6; D might be TRBD1 (5 bases). This CDR3 has 16 amino acids. Germline V gives CDR1 LNHNV, CDR2 YYDKDF (reference sequence). V dropped 8 bases and J dropped 2 bases, with 16 bases sitting between them. CDR3 sequence: CATQAGRAAYNSPLHF. CDR3 sequence (DNA): TGTGCCACCCAAGCGGGCAGGGCGGCCTATAATTCACCCCTCCACTTT.